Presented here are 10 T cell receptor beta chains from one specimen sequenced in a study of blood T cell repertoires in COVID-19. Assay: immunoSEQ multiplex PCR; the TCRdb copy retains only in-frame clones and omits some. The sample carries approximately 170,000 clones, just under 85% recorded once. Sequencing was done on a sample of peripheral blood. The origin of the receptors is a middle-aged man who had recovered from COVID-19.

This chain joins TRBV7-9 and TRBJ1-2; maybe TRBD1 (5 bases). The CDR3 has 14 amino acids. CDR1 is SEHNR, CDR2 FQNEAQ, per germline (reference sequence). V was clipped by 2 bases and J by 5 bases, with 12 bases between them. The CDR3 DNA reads TGTGCCAGCAGCTTACTTGGGGCGACATATGGCTACACCTTC. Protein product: CASSLLGATYGYTF. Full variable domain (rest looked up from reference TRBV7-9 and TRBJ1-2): DTGVSQNPRHKITKRGQNVTFRCDPISEHNRLYWYRQTLGQGPEFLTYFQNEAQLEKSRLLSDRFSAERPKGSFSTLEIQRTEQGDSAMYLCASSLLGATYGYTFGSGTRLTVV.

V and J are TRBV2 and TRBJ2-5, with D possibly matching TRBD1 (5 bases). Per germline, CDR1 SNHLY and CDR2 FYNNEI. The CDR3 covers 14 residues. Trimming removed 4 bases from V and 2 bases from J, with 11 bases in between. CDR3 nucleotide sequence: TGTGCCAGCAGTGGGTGGACACAACAAGAGACCCAGTACTTC. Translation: CASSGWTQQETQYF.

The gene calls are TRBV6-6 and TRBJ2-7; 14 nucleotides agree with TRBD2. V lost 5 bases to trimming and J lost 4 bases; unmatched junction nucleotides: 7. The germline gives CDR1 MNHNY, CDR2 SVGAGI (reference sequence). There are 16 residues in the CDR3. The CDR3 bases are TGTGCCAGCAGTATGGGACTAGCGGGAGCCGAATACGAGCAGTACTTC. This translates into CASSMGLAGAEYEQYF.

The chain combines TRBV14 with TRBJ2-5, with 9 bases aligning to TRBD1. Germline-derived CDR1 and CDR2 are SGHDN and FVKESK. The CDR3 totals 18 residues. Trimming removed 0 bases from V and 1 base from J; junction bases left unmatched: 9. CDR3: CASSQESWGTGRQETQYF. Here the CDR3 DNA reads TGTGCCAGCAGCCAAGAATCCTGGGGGACAGGGCGCCAAGAGACCCAGTACTTC.

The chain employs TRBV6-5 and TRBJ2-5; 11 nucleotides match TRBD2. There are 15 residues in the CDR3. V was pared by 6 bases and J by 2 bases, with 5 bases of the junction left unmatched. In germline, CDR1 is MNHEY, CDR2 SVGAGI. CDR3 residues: CASRPGTSGQETQYF. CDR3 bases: TGTGCCAGCAGGCCCGGGACTAGCGGACAAGAGACCCAGTACTTC.

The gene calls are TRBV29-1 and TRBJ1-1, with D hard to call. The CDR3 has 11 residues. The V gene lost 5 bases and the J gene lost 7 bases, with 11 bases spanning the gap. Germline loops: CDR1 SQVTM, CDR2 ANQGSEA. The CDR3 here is CSVSDGGEAFF. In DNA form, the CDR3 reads TGCAGCGTTTCGGACGGAGGTGAAGCTTTCTTT.

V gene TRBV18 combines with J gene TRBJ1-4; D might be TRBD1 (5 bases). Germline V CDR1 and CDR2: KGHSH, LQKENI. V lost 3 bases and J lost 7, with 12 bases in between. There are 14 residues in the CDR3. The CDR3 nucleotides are TGTGCCAGCTCACCCAGGGTCACGGGTGAAAAACTGTTTTTT. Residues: CASSPRVTGEKLFF.

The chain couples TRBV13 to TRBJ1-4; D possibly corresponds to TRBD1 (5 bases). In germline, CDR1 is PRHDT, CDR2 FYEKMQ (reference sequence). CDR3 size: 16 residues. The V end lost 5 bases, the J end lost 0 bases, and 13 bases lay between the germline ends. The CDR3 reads CASSGDRRTTNEKLFF. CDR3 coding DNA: TGTGCCAGCAGCGGTGACAGAAGAACAACTAATGAAAAACTGTTTTTT. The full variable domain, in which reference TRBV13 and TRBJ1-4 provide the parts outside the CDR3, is AAGVIQSPRHLIKEKRETATLKCYPIPRHDTVYWYQQGPGQDPQFLISFYEKMQSDKGSIPDRFSAQQFSDYHSELNMSSLELGDSALYFCASSGDRRTTNEKLFFGSGTQLSVL.

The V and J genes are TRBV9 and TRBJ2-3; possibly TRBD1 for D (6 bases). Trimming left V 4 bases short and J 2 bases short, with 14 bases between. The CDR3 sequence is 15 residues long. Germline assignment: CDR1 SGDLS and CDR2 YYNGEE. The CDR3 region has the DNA TGTGCCAGCAGCCCCCCCTGGGACAACACAGATACGCAGTATTTT. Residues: CASSPPWDNTDTQYF.

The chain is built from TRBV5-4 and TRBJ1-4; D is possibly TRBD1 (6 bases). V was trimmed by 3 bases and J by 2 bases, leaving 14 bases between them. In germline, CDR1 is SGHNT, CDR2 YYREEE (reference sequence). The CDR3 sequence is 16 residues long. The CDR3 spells CASSSNTGKTNEKLFF. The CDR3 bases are TGTGCCAGCAGCTCAAACACAGGGAAGACTAATGAAAAACTGTTTTTT.